The 14 T cell receptor beta chains in this list originate from one sample, sequenced in a study of blood T cell repertoires in COVID-19. Profiling relied on immunoSEQ multiplex PCR, and the TCRdb table lists in-frame clones only, not all of them. This sample carries roughly 180,000 clones, around 85% of them seen once, and the ten largest clones take under 9.5%. Sequenced: peripheral blood. The receptors shown here come from a woman aged 60-75 years with acute or convalescent COVID-19.

In its sample, this clone was seen a few times. The V call is TRBV11-3, the J call TRBJ2-7, with D unclear. Between the trimmed V and J ends, which lost 4 bases and 6 bases, there was a span of 13 bases. Germline CDR1 reads SGHNT; CDR2 reads YENEEA. The length of the CDR3 is 13 residues. The chain's CDR3 is CASSWNYPGEQYV. CDR3 nucleotide sequence: TGTGCCAGCAGCTGGAACTACCCCGGCGAGCAGTACGTC.

V and J are TRBV14 and TRBJ1-1; a possible D gene is TRBD1 (5 bases). V was clipped by 1 base and J by 3 bases, with 15 bases between them. The germline CDR1 and CDR2 sequences are SGHDN and FVKESK. This CDR3 region has 16 residues. The CDR3 protein is CASSQVVSIGDTEAFF. The CDR3 region has the DNA TGTGCCAGCAGCCAAGTAGTCTCAATAGGGGACACTGAAGCTTTCTTT. Full variable domain (rest looked up from reference TRBV14 and TRBJ1-1): EAGVTQFPSHSVIEKGQTVTLRCDPISGHDNLYWYRRVMGKEIKFLLHFVKESKQDESGMPNNRFLAERTGGTYSTLKVQPAELEDSGVYFCASSQVVSIGDTEAFFGQGTRLTVV.

The chain employs TRBV28 and TRBJ1-1; the match to TRBD1 covers 7 bases. The length of the CDR3 is 15 residues. The V gene's germline CDR1 is MDHEN and CDR2 SYDVKM. The J segment lost 4 bases and the V segment lost 4 bases, leaving 9 bases of the junction unmatched. CDR3 bases: TGTGCCAGCAGTTCCGGACAGGCGGGGGGCACTGAAGCTTTCTTT. Translated, it gives CASSSGQAGGTEAFF.

V gene TRBV6-5 combines with J gene TRBJ2-5, with 10 bases aligning to TRBD2. The CDR3 extends over 15 amino acids. Germline loops: CDR1 MNHEY, CDR2 SVGAGI. With 5 bases clipped from V and 5 bases from J, the junction kept 8 bases outside the gene matches. The CDR3 DNA follows: TGTGCCAGCAGTACCCGCTCTAGCGGGAGTGAGACCCAGTACTTC. It translates to CASSTRSSGSETQYF.

The chain joins TRBV19 to TRBJ2-3; TRBD1 agrees at 8 bases. CDR1 LNHDA and CDR2 SQIVND come from the germline V gene (reference sequence). V lost 6 bases to trimming and J lost 4 bases; unmatched junction nucleotides: 6. This CDR3 is built from 14 residues. The CDR3 here is CASRPQGAADTQYF. CDR3 sequence (DNA): TGTGCCAGTAGGCCCCAGGGGGCTGCAGATACGCAGTATTTT.

J is TRBJ2-5 and V is TRBV3-1 (or the pseudogene TRBV3-2); 11 bases match TRBD2. The CDR3 is made up of 15 amino acids. With 3 bases clipped from V and 5 bases from J, the junction kept 5 bases outside the gene matches. CDR1 LGHDT and CDR2 YNNKEL come from the germline V gene (reference sequence). This CDR3 is CASSHLAGGGETQYF. The DNA of the CDR3 is TGTGCCAGCAGCCATTTAGCGGGAGGGGGCGAGACCCAGTACTTC.

This chain connects TRBV19 to TRBJ1-2; D is ambiguous. CDR1 is LNHDA and CDR2 is SQIVND in the germline V gene (reference sequence). The V and J ends lost 3 bases and 8 bases respectively, with 10 bases between them. This CDR3 contains 12 residues. This CDR3 reads CASSMYSSGYTF. The CDR3, as DNA: TGTGCCAGTAGTATGTACAGCTCGGGCTACACCTTC.

This chain connects TRBV19 to TRBJ1-5, with TRBD1 matching 8 bases. The CDR3 runs to 14 residues. Per the germline V gene, CDR1 is LNHDA and CDR2 is SQIVND (reference sequence). V shed 5 bases and J 7 bases; nucleotides not matched to a gene: 7. The CDR3 loop reads CASSWDRLIQPQHF. The CDR3 DNA is TGTGCCAGTAGTTGGGACAGGTTGATCCAGCCCCAGCATTTT.

This clone has only a few counts. The chain recombines TRBV18 with TRBJ1-6; tentatively, D is TRBD1 (5 bases). The ends were cut back, 2 bases at V and 11 bases at J, with 10 bases in the middle. This CDR3 has 13 residues. CDR1 and CDR2 (germline): KGHSH, LQKENI. The CDR3 here is CASSPAEGAPLHF. CDR3 bases: TGTGCCAGCTCACCAGCCGAAGGGGCACCCCTCCACTTT.

J is TRBJ1-2 and V is TRBV28; possibly TRBD1 for D (6 bases). Germline loops: CDR1 MDHEN, CDR2 SYDVKM. V lost 6 bases and J lost 4, with 12 bases in between. The CDR3 totals 13 residues. The chain's CDR3 is CASSLQGSYGYTF. DNA for the CDR3: TGTGCCAGCAGCCTCCAGGGGTCCTATGGCTACACCTTC.

V usage is TRBV7-9 and J usage is TRBJ1-1, with D possibly matching TRBD1 (6 bases). This CDR3 has 15 residues. Between the trimmed V and J ends, which lost 0 bases and 2 bases, there was a span of 10 bases. Germline-derived CDR1 and CDR2 are SEHNR and FQNEAQ (reference sequence). The CDR3 DNA reads TGTGCCAGCAGCTTAGCGGGGGCTCGAAACACTGAAGCTTTCTTT. Amino acid sequence: CASSLAGARNTEAFF.

A note on this clone: Other nucleotide sequences in the sample specify the same CDR3. J is TRBJ1-1 and V is TRBV6-5, with 7 nucleotides matching TRBD1. From germline, CDR1 is MNHEY and CDR2 SVGAGI. The CDR3 sequence is 14 residues long. Losses at the gene ends were 5 bases for V and 3 bases for J; bases not matched to a gene: 6. Here the CDR3 reads CASSLRTGDTEAFF. CDR3 DNA sequence: TGTGCCAGCAGTCTTCGGACAGGCGACACTGAAGCTTTCTTT.

The V call is TRBV7-8, the J call TRBJ1-2, with a weak D call TRBD1 (6 bases). CDR3 length equals 13 residues. The V end lost 5 bases, the J end lost 3 bases, and 10 bases lay between the germline ends. Germline CDR1 SGHVS, CDR2 FQNEAQ. Written as DNA, the CDR3 is TGTGCCAGCAGCCCACAGGGTGACTATGGCTACACCTTC. It codes for CASSPQGDYGYTF. Full variable domain (rest looked up from reference TRBV7-8 and TRBJ1-2): GAGVSQSPRYKVAKRGQDVALRCDPISGHVSLFWYQQALGQGPEFLTYFQNEAQLDKSGLPSDRFFAERPEGSVSTLKIQRTQQEDSAVYLCASSPQGDYGYTFGSGTRLTVV.

This clone has just one count. The chain carries TRBV5-1 and TRBJ1-1; D gene unclear. CDR1 is SGHRS, CDR2 YFSETQ, per germline. V gave up 3 bases and J gave up 1 base, with 7 bases separating them. This CDR3 contains 13 residues. The CDR3 DNA sequence: TGCGCCAGCAGCTACAACAAGAACACTGAAGCTTTCTTT. Its protein product is CASSYNKNTEAFF.